This is a list of T cell receptor beta chains from one sample in a study of Ad26.COV2.S vaccination and SARS-CoV-2 variants. Measured with immunoSEQ multiplex PCR; TCRdb has only the in-frame clones, and not every one. The sample includes about 400,000 clones, roughly 90% of them seen just once. The sample in question was peripheral blood, obtained in a trial of Ad26.COV2.S vaccine versus placebo. The receptors here all came from a person aged 18-65 years who received the Ad26.COV2.S COVID-19 vaccine or a placebo. CDR3s include the opening cysteine and the closing phenylalanine or tryptophan. Each record gives: D gene, J gene, V gene, CDR3 length, clone size, CDR3 protein, CDR3 DNA. The D gene is left open where the match is weak. Rows may omit the clone size; those that give it use once, few, many or a size class.

D gene: -
J gene: TRBJ2-6
V gene: TRBV18
CDR3 length: 14
clone size: -
CDR3 protein: CASSPPAGANVLTF
CDR3 DNA: TGTGCCAGCTCACCACCTGCTGGGGCCAACGTCCTGACTTTC

D gene: TRBD1
J gene: TRBJ1-5
V gene: TRBV19
CDR3 length: 14
clone size: -
CDR3 protein: CASIRAGGSQPQHF
CDR3 DNA: TGTGCCAGTATTCGGGCAGGGGGCAGCCAGCCCCAGCATTTT

D gene: TRBD1
J gene: TRBJ1-2
V gene: TRBV11-2
CDR3 length: 14
clone size: -
CDR3 protein: CASSSGQGRYGYTF
CDR3 DNA: TGTGCCAGCAGCTCCGGACAGGGGAGATATGGCTACACCTTC

D gene: -
J gene: TRBJ2-2
V gene: TRBV29-1
CDR3 length: 13
clone size: -
CDR3 protein: CSVVFVRAGELFF
CDR3 DNA: TGCAGCGTTGTGTTCGTTAGGGCCGGGGAGCTGTTTTTT

D gene: -
J gene: TRBJ2-7
V gene: TRBV6-5
CDR3 length: 11
clone size: few
CDR3 protein: CASRKYNEQYF
CDR3 DNA: TGTGCCAGCAGAAAATACAACGAGCAGTACTTC

D gene: -
J gene: TRBJ2-2
V gene: TRBV24-1
CDR3 length: 14
clone size: -
CDR3 protein: CATSDSTGTGELFF
CDR3 DNA: TGTGCCACCAGTGATTCGACAGGCACCGGGGAGCTGTTTTTT

D gene: TRBD1
J gene: TRBJ1-5
V gene: TRBV4-1
CDR3 length: 18
clone size: -
CDR3 protein: CASSQDGGTGGLNQPQHF
CDR3 DNA: TGCGCCAGCAGCCAAGATGGGGGAACAGGGGGACTAAATCAGCCCCAGCATTTT

D gene: -
J gene: TRBJ1-1
V gene: TRBV12-3/TRBV12-4
CDR3 length: 13
clone size: -
CDR3 protein: CASTSGANTEAFF
CDR3 DNA: TGTGCCAGCACCTCGGGGGCGAACACTGAAGCTTTCTTT

D gene: -
J gene: TRBJ1-4
V gene: TRBV7-7
CDR3 length: 15
clone size: -
CDR3 protein: CASSPGVTSNEKLFF
CDR3 DNA: TGTGCTAGCAGCCCCGGCGTGACTTCAAATGAAAAACTGTTTTTT

D gene: -
J gene: TRBJ2-3
V gene: TRBV30
CDR3 length: 18
clone size: -
CDR3 protein: CAWSGQITPGLSTDTQYF
CDR3 DNA: TGTGCCTGGAGTGGACAGATTACACCGGGACTCAGCACAGATACGCAGTATTTT

D gene: -
J gene: TRBJ2-6
V gene: TRBV9
CDR3 length: 15
clone size: -
CDR3 protein: CASSVGAPGANVLTF
CDR3 DNA: TGTGCCAGCAGCGTGGGGGCGCCTGGGGCCAACGTCCTGACTTTC

D gene: -
J gene: TRBJ2-7
V gene: TRBV19
CDR3 length: 14
clone size: -
CDR3 protein: CASSMDGFSYEQYF
CDR3 DNA: TGTGCCAGTAGTATGGACGGGTTTAGCTACGAGCAGTACTTC

D gene: -
J gene: TRBJ2-7
V gene: TRBV19
CDR3 length: 12
clone size: -
CDR3 protein: CASSPPVGEQYF
CDR3 DNA: TGTGCCAGTAGTCCTCCAGTCGGCGAGCAGTACTTC

D gene: TRBD1
J gene: TRBJ1-5
V gene: TRBV4-3
CDR3 length: 15
clone size: -
CDR3 protein: CASSQDRGRPQPQHF
CDR3 DNA: TGCGCCAGCAGCCAAGACAGGGGGCGGCCTCAGCCCCAGCATTTT

D gene: -
J gene: TRBJ2-2
V gene: TRBV4-3
CDR3 length: 16
clone size: -
CDR3 protein: CASSQEPGANTGELFF
CDR3 DNA: TGCGCCAGCAGCCAAGAACCGGGGGCGAACACCGGGGAGCTGTTTTTT

D gene: -
J gene: TRBJ1-6
V gene: TRBV19
CDR3 length: 16
clone size: -
CDR3 protein: CASSVSLGDYNSPLHF
CDR3 DNA: TGTGCCAGTAGTGTCAGTCTGGGGGACTATAATTCACCCCTCCACTTT

D gene: -
J gene: TRBJ1-6
V gene: TRBV19
CDR3 length: 12
clone size: -
CDR3 protein: CASRGLGSPLHF
CDR3 DNA: TGTGCCAGTAGGGGTTTAGGGTCACCCCTCCACTTT

D gene: -
J gene: TRBJ2-7
V gene: TRBV5-4
CDR3 length: 15
clone size: -
CDR3 protein: CASSLDRRSSYEQYF
CDR3 DNA: TGTGCCAGCAGCTTAGACCGAAGGAGCTCCTACGAGCAGTACTTC

D gene: -
J gene: TRBJ1-2
V gene: TRBV27
CDR3 length: 13
clone size: few
CDR3 protein: CASSLSSRSGYTF
CDR3 DNA: TGTGCCAGCAGTTTATCGAGTCGCTCAGGCTACACCTTC

D gene: -
J gene: TRBJ2-7
V gene: TRBV10-3
CDR3 length: 13
clone size: -
CDR3 protein: CAVRDGNSYEQYF
CDR3 DNA: TGTGCCGTCCGGGACGGTAACTCCTACGAGCAGTACTTC

D gene: TRBD2
J gene: TRBJ2-5
V gene: TRBV29-1
CDR3 length: 12
clone size: -
CDR3 protein: CSVAGGPETQYF
CDR3 DNA: TGCAGCGTGGCGGGGGGGCCGGAGACCCAGTACTTC

D gene: -
J gene: TRBJ1-1
V gene: TRBV19
CDR3 length: 16
clone size: -
CDR3 protein: CASSIGFGTQNTEAFF
CDR3 DNA: TGTGCCAGTAGTATAGGTTTTGGGACACAGAACACTGAAGCTTTCTTT

D gene: TRBD1
J gene: TRBJ1-4
V gene: TRBV5-6
CDR3 length: 16
clone size: -
CDR3 protein: CASSLLGGAYNEKLFF
CDR3 DNA: TGTGCCAGCAGCTTGTTAGGGGGCGCTTATAATGAAAAACTGTTTTTT

D gene: TRBD1
J gene: TRBJ1-4
V gene: TRBV5-4
CDR3 length: 14
clone size: -
CDR3 protein: CASSLAGGDEKLFF
CDR3 DNA: TGTGCCAGCAGCTTGGCAGGGGGGGATGAAAAACTGTTTTTT

D gene: -
J gene: TRBJ2-7
V gene: TRBV3-1/TRBV3-2
CDR3 length: 14
clone size: -
CDR3 protein: CASSQEFRFYEQYF
CDR3 DNA: TGTGCCAGCAGCCAAGAATTCAGGTTCTACGAGCAGTACTTC

D gene: -
J gene: TRBJ1-1
V gene: TRBV6-5
CDR3 length: 15
clone size: -
CDR3 protein: CASSSPGLPNTEAFF
CDR3 DNA: TGTGCCAGCAGTTCGCCGGGACTCCCGAACACTGAAGCTTTCTTT

D gene: -
J gene: TRBJ1-3
V gene: TRBV27
CDR3 length: 13
clone size: -
CDR3 protein: CASSLASGNTIYF
CDR3 DNA: TGTGCCAGCAGTTTGGCCTCTGGAAACACCATATATTTT

D gene: -
J gene: TRBJ2-2
V gene: TRBV7-2
CDR3 length: 15
clone size: -
CDR3 protein: CASSLVVGSTGELFF
CDR3 DNA: TGTGCCAGCAGCTTAGTCGTGGGGAGCACCGGGGAGCTGTTTTTT

D gene: -
J gene: TRBJ2-1
V gene: TRBV28
CDR3 length: 15
clone size: once
CDR3 protein: CASSPSGEPYNEQFF
CDR3 DNA: TGTGCCAGCAGCCCTTCGGGGGAACCCTACAATGAGCAGTTCTTC

D gene: -
J gene: TRBJ1-5
V gene: TRBV12-3/TRBV12-4
CDR3 length: 13
clone size: -
CDR3 protein: CASSLSWDQPQHF
CDR3 DNA: TGTGCCAGCAGTTTATCGTGGGATCAGCCCCAGCATTTT

D gene: -
J gene: TRBJ2-4
V gene: TRBV4-3
CDR3 length: 15
clone size: -
CDR3 protein: CASSQDRGAKNIQYF
CDR3 DNA: TGCGCCAGCAGCCAAGATCGAGGGGCCAAAAACATTCAGTACTTC

D gene: -
J gene: TRBJ1-5
V gene: TRBV28
CDR3 length: 17
clone size: -
CDR3 protein: CASSLWGGRQGHQPQHF
CDR3 DNA: TGTGCCAGCAGTTTATGGGGCGGCCGGCAGGGTCATCAGCCCCAGCATTTT

D gene: TRBD1
J gene: TRBJ2-7
V gene: TRBV6-5
CDR3 length: 15
clone size: -
CDR3 protein: CASSKDRGPLGEQYF
CDR3 DNA: TGTGCCAGCAGTAAGGACAGGGGGCCTCTCGGGGAGCAGTACTTC

D gene: -
J gene: TRBJ1-1
V gene: TRBV7-2
CDR3 length: 13
clone size: -
CDR3 protein: CASTLGRGTEAFF
CDR3 DNA: TGTGCCAGCACCCTGGGACGGGGAACTGAAGCTTTCTTT

D gene: -
J gene: TRBJ2-7
V gene: TRBV29-1
CDR3 length: 13
clone size: -
CDR3 protein: CSVEGGRPYEQYF
CDR3 DNA: TGCAGCGTTGAAGGGGGGCGTCCCTACGAGCAGTACTTC

D gene: -
J gene: TRBJ2-7
V gene: TRBV19
CDR3 length: 13
clone size: -
CDR3 protein: CASSRGLSYEQYF
CDR3 DNA: TGTGCCAGTAGCAGGGGATTGTCCTACGAGCAGTACTTC

D gene: -
J gene: TRBJ2-3
V gene: TRBV29-1
CDR3 length: 12
clone size: -
CDR3 protein: CSVRDGTDTQYF
CDR3 DNA: TGCAGCGTTAGGGACGGCACAGATACGCAGTATTTT

D gene: TRBD2
J gene: TRBJ2-1
V gene: TRBV6-2/TRBV6-3
CDR3 length: 18
clone size: -
CDR3 protein: CASSYDPSERGPYNEQFF
CDR3 DNA: TGTGCCAGCAGTTACGACCCCTCGGAGCGGGGGCCGTACAATGAGCAGTTCTTC

D gene: -
J gene: TRBJ2-3
V gene: TRBV19
CDR3 length: 14
clone size: -
CDR3 protein: CASSMAASTDTQYF
CDR3 DNA: TGTGCCAGTAGTATGGCGGCTAGCACAGATACGCAGTATTTT

D gene: -
J gene: TRBJ1-2
V gene: TRBV9
CDR3 length: 17
clone size: -
CDR3 protein: CASSVGGTLRTGYGYTF
CDR3 DNA: TGTGCCAGCAGCGTAGGAGGGACACTCAGAACTGGGTATGGCTACACCTTC

D gene: -
J gene: TRBJ2-7
V gene: TRBV19
CDR3 length: 14
clone size: -
CDR3 protein: CASSITGGTYEQYF
CDR3 DNA: TGTGCCAGTAGTATTACCGGAGGTACCTACGAGCAGTACTTC

D gene: -
J gene: TRBJ2-7
V gene: TRBV5-1
CDR3 length: 13
clone size: few
CDR3 protein: CASSLARGREQYF
CDR3 DNA: TGCGCCAGCAGCTTGGCCAGGGGTAGGGAGCAGTACTTC

D gene: -
J gene: TRBJ2-7
V gene: TRBV2
CDR3 length: 14
clone size: few
CDR3 protein: CASSEEVGSYEQYF
CDR3 DNA: TGTGCCAGCAGTGAGGAGGTGGGCAGCTACGAGCAGTACTTC

D gene: -
J gene: TRBJ2-3
V gene: TRBV6-5
CDR3 length: 14
clone size: -
CDR3 protein: CASSQTGSTDTQYF
CDR3 DNA: TGTGCCAGCAGTCAAACCGGGTCCACAGATACGCAGTATTTT

D gene: TRBD1
J gene: TRBJ1-5
V gene: TRBV28
CDR3 length: 16
clone size: few
CDR3 protein: CASATGGNVGNQPQHF
CDR3 DNA: TGTGCCAGCGCGACAGGGGGCAACGTGGGCAATCAGCCCCAGCATTTT

D gene: -
J gene: TRBJ2-6
V gene: TRBV4-1
CDR3 length: 16
clone size: -
CDR3 protein: CASSQDWEAGANVLTF
CDR3 DNA: TGCGCCAGCAGCCAAGATTGGGAAGCTGGGGCCAACGTCCTGACTTTC

D gene: -
J gene: TRBJ2-7
V gene: TRBV27
CDR3 length: 13
clone size: -
CDR3 protein: CASSLATAGEQYF
CDR3 DNA: TGTGCCAGCAGTCTCGCCACAGCTGGGGAGCAGTACTTC

D gene: TRBD2
J gene: TRBJ2-2
V gene: TRBV4-2
CDR3 length: 17
clone size: -
CDR3 protein: CASSLKTSEGNTGELFF
CDR3 DNA: TGTGCCAGCAGCCTAAAGACTAGCGAGGGGAACACCGGGGAGCTGTTTTTT